This T cell receptor (beta chain) was documented in a study of T-cell memory formation after mild COVID-19. Whole-study context: Clusters were largely donor specific.

This clonotype was picked up a small number of times. Its antigen is not identified. The CDR3 runs 15 residues. CDR1 and CDR2 from the germline V gene are DFQATT and SNEGSKA (reference sequence). Trimming pared 3 bases from V and 0 bases from J, leaving 12 bases between. With constant-segment primers, 5'RACE yielded cDNA libraries of TCR alpha and TCR beta that carried sample barcodes and UMIs. One entry per CDR3 protein, called by TCRdb with MiXCR from the 5' RACE reads. Here the sample spans about 390,000 distinct CDR3 sequences, roughly 15% being singletons. Overall study findings and caveats: Prior to infection, memory already included some responding clones, suggesting cross-reactive memory joined. Mainly CM and EM harbored the contracting CD4+ clones; mainly EMRA harbored the CD8+ ones.

The sequence derives from a man younger than 35 who had mild COVID-19 (a few samples of this study predate the infection). Cell type and time point are not known. The V gene is TRBV20-1, the J gene TRBJ1-3, with D unresolved. The specimen sequenced was PBMCs or a T cell subset sorted from them (not recorded which). The CDR3 loop reads CSASLTDISGNTIYF. The CDR3 DNA reads TGCAGTGCTAGCCTAACCGACATCTCTGGAAACACCATATATTTT.